This TCR beta chain is from a study of T cells expressing NK-cell markers. As for the study in general: With respect to HCMV, seven of the eight sequenced donors were seropositive, and one was seronegative.

TCRdb reworked the 5' RACE reads into one entry per CDR3 protein, no DNA. The sample shows some 390,000 distinct CDR3 sequences, and around 10% sits with its ten largest clones. CDR3 size: 15 residues. Per the germline V gene, CDR1 is LNHNV and CDR2 is YYDKDF (reference sequence). The V and J genes are TRBV15 and TRBJ2-5. Input material: blood T cells: a sorted CD56 or NKG2C T cell subset, CD4+ or CD8+ T cells, or bulk PBMC T cells (not recorded which). This TCR was sampled from a woman between 50 and 59 years old in good health. CDR3: CATSRGSTNQETQYF.